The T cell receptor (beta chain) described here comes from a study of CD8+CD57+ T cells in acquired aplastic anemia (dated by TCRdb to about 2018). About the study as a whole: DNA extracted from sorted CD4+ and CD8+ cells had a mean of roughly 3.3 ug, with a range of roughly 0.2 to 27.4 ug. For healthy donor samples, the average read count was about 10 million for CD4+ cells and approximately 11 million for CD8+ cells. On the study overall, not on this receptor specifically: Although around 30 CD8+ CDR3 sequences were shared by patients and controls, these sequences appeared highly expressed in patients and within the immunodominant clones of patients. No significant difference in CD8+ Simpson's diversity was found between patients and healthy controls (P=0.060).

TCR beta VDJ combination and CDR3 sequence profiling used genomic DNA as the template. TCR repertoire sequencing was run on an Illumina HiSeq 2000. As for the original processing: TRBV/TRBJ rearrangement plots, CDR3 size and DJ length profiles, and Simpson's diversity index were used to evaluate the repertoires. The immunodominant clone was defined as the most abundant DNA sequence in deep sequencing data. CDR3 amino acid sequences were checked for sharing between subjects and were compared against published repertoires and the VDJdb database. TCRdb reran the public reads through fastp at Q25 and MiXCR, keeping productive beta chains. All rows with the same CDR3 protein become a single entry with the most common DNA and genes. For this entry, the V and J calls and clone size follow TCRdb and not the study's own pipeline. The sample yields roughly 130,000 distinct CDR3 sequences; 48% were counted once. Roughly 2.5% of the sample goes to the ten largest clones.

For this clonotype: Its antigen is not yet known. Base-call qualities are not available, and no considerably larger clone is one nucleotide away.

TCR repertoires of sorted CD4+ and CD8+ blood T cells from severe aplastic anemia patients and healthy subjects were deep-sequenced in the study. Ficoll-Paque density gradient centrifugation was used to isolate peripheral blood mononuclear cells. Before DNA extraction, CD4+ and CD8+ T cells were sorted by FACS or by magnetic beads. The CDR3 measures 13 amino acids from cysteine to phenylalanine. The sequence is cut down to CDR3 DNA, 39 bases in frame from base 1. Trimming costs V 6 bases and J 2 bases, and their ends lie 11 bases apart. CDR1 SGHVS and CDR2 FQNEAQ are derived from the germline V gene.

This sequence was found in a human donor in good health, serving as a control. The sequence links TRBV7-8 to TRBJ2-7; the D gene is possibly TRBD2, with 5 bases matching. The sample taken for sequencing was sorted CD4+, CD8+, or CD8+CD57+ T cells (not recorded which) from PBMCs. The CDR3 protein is CASSRLATYEQYF. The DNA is TGTGCCAGCAGTCGCCTAGCTACCTACGAGCAGTACTTC.